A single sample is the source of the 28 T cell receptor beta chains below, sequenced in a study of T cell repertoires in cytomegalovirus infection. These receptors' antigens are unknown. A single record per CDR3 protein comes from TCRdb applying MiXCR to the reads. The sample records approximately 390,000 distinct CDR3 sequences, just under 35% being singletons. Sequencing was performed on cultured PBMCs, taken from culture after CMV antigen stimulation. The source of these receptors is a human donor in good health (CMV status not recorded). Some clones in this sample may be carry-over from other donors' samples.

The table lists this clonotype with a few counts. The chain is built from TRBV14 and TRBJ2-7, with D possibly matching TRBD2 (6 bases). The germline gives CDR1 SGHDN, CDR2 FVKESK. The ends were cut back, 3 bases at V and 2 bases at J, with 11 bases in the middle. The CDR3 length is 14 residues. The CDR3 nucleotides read TGTGCCAGCAGCCATGGGGGGTCCGCCTACGAGCAGTACTTC. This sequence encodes CASSHGGSAYEQYF.

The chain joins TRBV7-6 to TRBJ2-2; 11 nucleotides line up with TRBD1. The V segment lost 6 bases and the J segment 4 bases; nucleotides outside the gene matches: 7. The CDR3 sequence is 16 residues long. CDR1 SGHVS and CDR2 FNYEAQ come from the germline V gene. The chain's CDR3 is CASRTGGTGGTGELFF. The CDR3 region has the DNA TGTGCCAGCAGGACCGGCGGGACAGGGGGCACCGGGGAGCTGTTTTTT.

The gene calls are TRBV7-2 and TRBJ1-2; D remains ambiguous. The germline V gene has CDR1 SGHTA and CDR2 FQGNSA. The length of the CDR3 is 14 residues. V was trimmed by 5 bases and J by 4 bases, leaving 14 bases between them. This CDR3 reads CASSITPGIYGYTF. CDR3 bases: TGTGCCAGCAGCATCACGCCCGGGATCTATGGCTACACCTTC.

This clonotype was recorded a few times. CDR3 bases: TGTGCCAGCAGCTCGGTCACGGGAGTGAGGAATGAGCAGTTCTTC. Protein: CASSSVTGVRNEQFF. This chain joins TRBV7-2 and TRBJ2-1; D might be TRBD2 (6 bases). Germline V gene sequence: CDR1 SGHTA, CDR2 FQGNSA. The V end was cut by 4 bases, the J end by 7 bases, with 17 bases between. The CDR3 totals 15 residues.

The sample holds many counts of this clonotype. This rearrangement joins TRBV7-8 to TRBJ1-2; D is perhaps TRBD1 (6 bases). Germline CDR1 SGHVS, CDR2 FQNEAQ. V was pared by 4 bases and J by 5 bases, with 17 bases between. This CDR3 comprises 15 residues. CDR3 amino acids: CASSWVGGAEYGYTF. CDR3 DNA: TGTGCCAGCAGCTGGGTGGGGGGCGCGGAATATGGCTACACCTTC.

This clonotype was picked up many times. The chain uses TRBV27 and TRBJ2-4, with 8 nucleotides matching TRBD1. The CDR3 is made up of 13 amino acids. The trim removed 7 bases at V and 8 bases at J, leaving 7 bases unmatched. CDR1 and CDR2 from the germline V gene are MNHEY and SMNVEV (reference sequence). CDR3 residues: CASKLTGVDIQYF. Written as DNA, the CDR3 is TGTGCCAGCAAATTGACAGGGGTGGACATTCAGTACTTC.

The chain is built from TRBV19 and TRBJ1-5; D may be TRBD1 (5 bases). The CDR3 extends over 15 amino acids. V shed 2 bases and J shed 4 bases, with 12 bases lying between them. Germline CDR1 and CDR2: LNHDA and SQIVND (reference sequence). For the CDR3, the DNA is TGTGCCAGTAGTATACAGGGTTTGGAAAATCAGCCCCAGCATTTT. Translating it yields CASSIQGLENQPQHF.

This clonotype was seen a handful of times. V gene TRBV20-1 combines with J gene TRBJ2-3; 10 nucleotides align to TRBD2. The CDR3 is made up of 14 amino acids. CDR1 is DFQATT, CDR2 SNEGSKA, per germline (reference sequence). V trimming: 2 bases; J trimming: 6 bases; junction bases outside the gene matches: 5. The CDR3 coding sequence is TGCAGTGCTAGAAGCGGGAGGGAGGTCGATACGCAGTATTTT. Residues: CSARSGREVDTQYF.

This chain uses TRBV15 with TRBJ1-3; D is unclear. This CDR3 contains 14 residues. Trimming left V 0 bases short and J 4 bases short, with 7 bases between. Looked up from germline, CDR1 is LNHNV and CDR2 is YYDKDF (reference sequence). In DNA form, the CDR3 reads TGTGCCACCAGCAGAGATCTCCAGGGAAACACCATATATTTT. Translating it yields CATSRDLQGNTIYF.

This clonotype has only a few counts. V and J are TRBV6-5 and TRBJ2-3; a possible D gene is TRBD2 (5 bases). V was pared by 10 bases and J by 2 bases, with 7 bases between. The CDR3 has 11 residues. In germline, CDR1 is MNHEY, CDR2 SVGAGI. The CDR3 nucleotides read TGTGCCACCGGGGACACAGATACGCAGTATTTT. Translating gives CATGDTDTQYF.

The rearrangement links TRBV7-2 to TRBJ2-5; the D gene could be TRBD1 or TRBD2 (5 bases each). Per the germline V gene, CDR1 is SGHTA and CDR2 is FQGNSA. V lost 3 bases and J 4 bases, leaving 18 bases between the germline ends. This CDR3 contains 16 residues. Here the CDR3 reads CASSLDAQGVGETQYF. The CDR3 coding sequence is TGTGCCAGCAGCTTGGACGCTCAGGGAGTCGGAGAGACCCAGTACTTC.

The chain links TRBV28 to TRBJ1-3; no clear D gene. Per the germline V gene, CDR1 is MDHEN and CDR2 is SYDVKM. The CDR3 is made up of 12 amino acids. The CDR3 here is CIAGSSGNTIYF. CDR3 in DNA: TGTATTGCCGGGAGCTCTGGAAACACCATATATTTT.

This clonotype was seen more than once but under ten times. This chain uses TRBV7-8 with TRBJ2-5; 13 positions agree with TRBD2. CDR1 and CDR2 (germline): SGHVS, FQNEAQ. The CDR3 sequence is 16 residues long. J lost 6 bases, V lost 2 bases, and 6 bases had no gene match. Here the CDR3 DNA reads TGTGCCAGCAGCTTAACCGGGACTAGCGGGACCAAGACCCAGTACTTC. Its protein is CASSLTGTSGTKTQYF. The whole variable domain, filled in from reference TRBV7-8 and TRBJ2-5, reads GAGVSQSPRYKVAKRGQDVALRCDPISGHVSLFWYQQALGQGPEFLTYFQNEAQLDKSGLPSDRFFAERPEGSVSTLKIQRTQQEDSAVYLCASSLTGTSGTKTQYFGPGTRLLVL.

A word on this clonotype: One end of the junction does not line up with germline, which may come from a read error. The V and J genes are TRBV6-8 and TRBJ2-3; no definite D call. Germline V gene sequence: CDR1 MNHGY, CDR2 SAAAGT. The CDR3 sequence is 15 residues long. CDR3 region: CASSYSRLLADTQYF. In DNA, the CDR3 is TGCGCCAGCAGTTACTCTCGTCTTTTGGCAGATACGCAGTATTTT.

The CDR3 DNA sequence: TGTGCCAGCAGCTCTAGAGCCGGGACCGGGGTCAGCGAGCAGTTCTTC. This encodes CASSSRAGTGVSEQFF. The chain recombines TRBV7-2 with TRBJ2-1; D is tentatively TRBD1 or TRBD2 (5 bases each). Germline V gene data show CDR1 as SGHTA and CDR2 as FQGNSA. Trimming removed 4 bases from V and 10 bases from J, with 23 bases in between. The CDR3 runs 16 residues.

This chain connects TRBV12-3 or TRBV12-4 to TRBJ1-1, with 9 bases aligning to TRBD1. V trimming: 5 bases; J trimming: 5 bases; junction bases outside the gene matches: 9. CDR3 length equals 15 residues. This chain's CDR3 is CASSEPGQGRTEAFF. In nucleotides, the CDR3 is TGTGCCAGCAGTGAACCGGGACAGGGAAGAACTGAAGCTTTCTTT.

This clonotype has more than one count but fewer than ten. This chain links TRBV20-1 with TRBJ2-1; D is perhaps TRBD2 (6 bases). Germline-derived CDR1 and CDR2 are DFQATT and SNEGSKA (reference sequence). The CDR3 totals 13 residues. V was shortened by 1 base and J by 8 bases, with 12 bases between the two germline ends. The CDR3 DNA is TGCAGTGCTAGAGCGGGAGACCGGTATGAGCAGTTCTTC. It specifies CSARAGDRYEQFF.

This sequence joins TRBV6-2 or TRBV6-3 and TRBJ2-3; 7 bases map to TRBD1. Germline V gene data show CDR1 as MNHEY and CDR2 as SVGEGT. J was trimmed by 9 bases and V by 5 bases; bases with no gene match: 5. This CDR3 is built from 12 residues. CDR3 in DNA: TGTGCCAGCAGTCAGACAGGGCACACGCAGTATTTT. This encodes CASSQTGHTQYF.

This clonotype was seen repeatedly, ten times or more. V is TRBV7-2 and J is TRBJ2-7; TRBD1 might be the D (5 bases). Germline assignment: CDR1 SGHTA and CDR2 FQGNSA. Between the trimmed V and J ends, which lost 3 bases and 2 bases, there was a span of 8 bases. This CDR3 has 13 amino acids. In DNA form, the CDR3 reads TGTGCCAGCAGCTTGCAGGGTGCCTACGAGCAGTACTTC. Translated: CASSLQGAYEQYF.

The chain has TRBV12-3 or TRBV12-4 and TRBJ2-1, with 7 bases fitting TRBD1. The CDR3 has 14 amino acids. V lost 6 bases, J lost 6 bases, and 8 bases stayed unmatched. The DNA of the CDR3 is TGTGCCAGCAGACCCACAGGGGCCGGCAATGAGCAGTTCTTC. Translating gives CASRPTGAGNEQFF.

The CDR3 spells CASSGQINQPQHF. In DNA, the CDR3 is TGTGCCAGCAGCGGACAGATTAATCAGCCCCAGCATTTT. The chain recombines TRBV12-3 or TRBV12-4 with TRBJ1-5; a possible D gene is TRBD1 (6 bases). Trimming removed 6 bases at V and 4 bases at J, with 10 bases between. The CDR3 contains 13 residues.

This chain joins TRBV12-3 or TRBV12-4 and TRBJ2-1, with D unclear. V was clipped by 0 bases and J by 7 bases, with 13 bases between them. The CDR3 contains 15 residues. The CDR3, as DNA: TGTGCCAGCAGTTTAGCGCGAAGGCTAAGGAATGAGCAGTTCTTC. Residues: CASSLARRLRNEQFF.

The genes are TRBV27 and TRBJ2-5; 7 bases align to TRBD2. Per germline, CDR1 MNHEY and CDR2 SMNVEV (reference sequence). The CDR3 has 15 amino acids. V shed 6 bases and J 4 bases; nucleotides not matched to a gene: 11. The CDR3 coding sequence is TGTGCCAGCAGCCCGACAGCGGGGATGAGAGAGACCCAGTACTTC. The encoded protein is CASSPTAGMRETQYF.

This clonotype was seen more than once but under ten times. CDR3: CASSLVGRSSGANVLTF. In DNA form, the CDR3 reads TGTGCCAGCAGCTTAGTGGGTCGCAGCTCTGGGGCCAACGTCCTGACTTTC. The chain recombines TRBV7-9 with TRBJ2-6; D is uncertain. CDR1 and CDR2 (germline): SEHNR, FQNEAQ (reference sequence). Trimming stripped 1 base from V and 0 bases from J, with 10 bases between. This CDR3 has 17 residues.

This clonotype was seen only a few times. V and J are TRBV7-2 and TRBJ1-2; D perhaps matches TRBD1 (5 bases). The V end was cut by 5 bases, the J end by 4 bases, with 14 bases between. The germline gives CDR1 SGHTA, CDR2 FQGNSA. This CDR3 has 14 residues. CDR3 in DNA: TGTGCCAGCAGCGGACAAGGAGTGCGCTATGGCTACACCTTC. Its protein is CASSGQGVRYGYTF.

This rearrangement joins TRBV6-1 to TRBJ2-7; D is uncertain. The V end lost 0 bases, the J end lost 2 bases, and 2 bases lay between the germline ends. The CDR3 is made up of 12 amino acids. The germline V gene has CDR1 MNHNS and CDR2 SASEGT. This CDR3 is CASSEAPYEQYV. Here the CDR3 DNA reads TGTGCCAGCAGTGAAGCACCCTACGAGCAGTACGTC.

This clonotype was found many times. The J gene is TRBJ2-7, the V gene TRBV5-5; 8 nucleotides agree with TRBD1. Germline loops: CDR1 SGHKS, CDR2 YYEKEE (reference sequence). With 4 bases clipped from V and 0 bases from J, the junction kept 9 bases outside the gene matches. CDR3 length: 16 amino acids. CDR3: CASSPTPGQVSYEQYV. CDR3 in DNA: TGTGCCAGCAGCCCAACCCCGGGACAGGTCTCCTACGAGCAGTACGTC.

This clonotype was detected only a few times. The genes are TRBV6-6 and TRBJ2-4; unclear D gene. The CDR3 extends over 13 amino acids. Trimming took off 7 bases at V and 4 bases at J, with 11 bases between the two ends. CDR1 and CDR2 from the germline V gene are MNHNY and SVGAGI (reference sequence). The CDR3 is CASTYLTKNIQYF. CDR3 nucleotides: TGTGCCAGCACCTACCTGACAAAAAACATTCAGTACTTC.